The clone carrying this TCR beta chain was detected a few times. Either two negative PCRs, clearance, or symptom resolution qualified Cohort 3 donors as recovered. Trimming removed 2 bases at V and 2 bases at J, with 12 bases between. This CDR3 is 15 amino acids long. CDR1 is MGHRA and CDR2 is YSYEKL in the germline V gene. This record comes from a study of blood T cell repertoires in COVID-19. About the research overall: The analysed material was cDNA or gDNA that came from T cells, B-cell-depleted T cells, or PBMCs.

Authors' methods: Researchers report that nucleated cell counts were estimated from reference gene primer amplification. The repertoire was sequenced with immunoSEQ multiplex PCR; TCRdb's copy has only in-frame clones and lacks some. That table furnishes V, J and clone size, whereas the DNA furnished D and trimming. The sample consists of about 480,000 clones, 70% to 90% of them appearing once. This receptor was identified in a woman aged 55-70 years who had recovered from COVID-19. Sequencing was performed on PBMCs or T cells enriched from blood (not recorded which). V is TRBV4-1 and J is TRBJ1-2, with TRBD1 as a possible D gene (6 bases). For the CDR3, the DNA is TGCGCCAGCAGCCAAAGCCCCCAGGGGAACTATGGCTACACCTTC. Its protein is CASSQSPQGNYGYTF.